The present entry profiles one T cell receptor beta chain with its context. What it binds is unknown. The repertoire was sequenced with immunoSEQ multiplex PCR; TCRdb's copy has only in-frame clones and lacks some. The sample consists of about 140,000 clones, 80% to 95% of them appearing once. The data were obtained in a study of CD4+ T cells in melanoma. Study-level results: A reported correlation linked neoantigen-specific CD4+ T cells to CD8+, macrophage and B cell function. In melanoma, neoantigen-specific CD4+ T cells reportedly differed in differentiation state.

The CDR3 sequence is 15 residues long. V shed 5 bases and J 5 bases; nucleotides not matched to a gene: 9. Germline CDR1 and CDR2: SGHNT and YYREEE (reference sequence). The chain uses TRBV5-4 and TRBJ2-1, with 8 bases fitting TRBD2. The clonotype comes from a human donor with melanoma. The CDR3 loop reads CASSSPAGGHNEQFF. The CDR3 bases are TGTGCCAGCAGTAGCCCGGCGGGGGGCCACAATGAGCAGTTCTTC.